Only a few counts were recorded for the clone carrying this T cell receptor beta chain. Its cognate antigen is unknown. The data stem from a study of cytomegalovirus exposure and HLA in healthy donors. Whole-study findings and limits: High sensitivity and specificity were reportedly achieved when the classifier diagnosed cytomegalovirus status. When analyzed later, the rates of TCR association showed variation by HLA locus, with DRB1 the most and HLA-C the fewest.

Germline CDR1 is SGHTA and CDR2 is FQGTGA. Unmatched junction bases numbered 7, after V lost 4 bases and J lost 7 bases. This CDR3 has 14 amino acids. In the PCR, 60 Vbeta and 13 Jbeta primers were used. Using immunoSEQ multiplex PCR, the repertoire was profiled, and TCRdb retains in-frame clones only, with some absent. Among roughly 77,000 clones, about two thirds were seen once, and the ten largest hold 12%. Sequenced: PBMCs. This chain joins TRBV7-3 and TRBJ1-2, with 9 nucleotides matching TRBD1. The sequence was collected from a middle-aged woman in good health and CMV-seropositive. CDR3 region: CASSSTGGTAGYTF. CDR3 bases: TGTGCCAGCAGCTCGACAGGGGGGACTGCTGGCTACACCTTC.